This T cell receptor (beta chain) derives from a study of blood T cell repertoires in COVID-19. V gave up 6 bases and J gave up 6 bases, with 14 bases separating them. Per the germline V gene, CDR1 is MNHEY and CDR2 is SVGAGI. This CDR3 is built from 13 residues. Here immunoSEQ multiplex PCR was the method, and the copy in TCRdb shows in-frame clones only, minus some. The profile shows 150,000 or so clones, 80% of them singletons. Sequenced: peripheral blood. J is TRBJ1-1 and V is TRBV6-5; D is unresolved. The receptor's source is a man in his sixties with active or convalescent COVID-19. CDR3: CASSYLPRAEAFF. CDR3 DNA: TGTGCCAGCAGCTATCTACCGAGGGCTGAAGCTTTCTTT.